The next 28 T cell receptor beta chains were all read from a single sample in a study of Graves' ophthalmopathy and Graves' hyperthyroidism (dated by TCRdb to the late 2010s). The listed sequencing device is Illumina HiSeq 2000. For repertoire sequencing, TCR beta CDR3 regions were amplified from RNA transcripts. HTBI primers and the Qiagen OneStep RT-PCR kit were used in a first-round RT-PCR, which was followed by a second-round multiplex PCR, size selection and purification. TCRdb trimmed public reads at Q25 via fastp, called clones via MiXCR and kept in-frame beta chains. Under each unique CDR3 protein, matching rows form one entry showing the most common genes and DNA. This sample gives 300,000 to 400,000 distinct CDR3 sequences in total; about 18% of them show up just once. 2.4% of the sample is held by the ten biggest clonotypes. The sample consisted of peripheral blood. Receptor source: an adult woman with stable Graves' hyperthyroidism.

The sample holds many counts of this clonotype. Its ends do not fully match the called genes, so a read error is possible. This chain links TRBV28 with TRBJ2-7; 12 nucleotides agree with TRBD2. The CDR3 length is 17 residues. Per the germline V gene, CDR1 is MDHEN and CDR2 is SYDVKM. CDR3 nucleotide sequence: TGTGTCAGCAGTTTACGCCTTGGCGGACTAGCGGGATACGAGCAGTACTTC. Protein: CVSSLRLGGLAGYEQYF.

This clonotype was seen repeatedly, ten times or more. This rearrangement joins TRBV6-1 to TRBJ2-6; 7 nucleotides match TRBD1. V gave up 5 bases and J gave up 4 bases; unmatched junction bases: 5. Germline V gene data show CDR1 as MNHNS and CDR2 as SASEGT. CDR3 size: 15 residues. CDR3 bases: TGTGCCAGCAGTCAAAGGGGGCTCGGGGCCAACGTCCTGACTTTC. Translated: CASSQRGLGANVLTF.

This clonotype was counted many times. The chain is built from TRBV9 and TRBJ1-5, with 12 bases aligning to TRBD1. Trimming cost V 7 bases and J 7 bases; bases outside gene matches: 9. This CDR3 contains 15 residues. The V gene's germline CDR1 is SGDLS and CDR2 YYNGEE. DNA for the CDR3: TGTGCCAGCGGTCCGGGACAGGGGGCGGAACAGCCCCAGCATTTT. Translated: CASGPGQGAEQPQHF.

This clonotype was observed at least ten times. J is TRBJ1-2 and V is TRBV15, with D maybe TRBD1 (6 bases). Germline V CDR1 and CDR2: LNHNV, YYDKDF (reference sequence). This CDR3 has 14 residues. V lost 2 bases to trimming and J lost 4 bases, with 11 bases between them. As DNA, the CDR3 is TGTGCCACCAGCAGATCCGACAGGCTCTATGGCTACACCTTC. Amino acids: CATSRSDRLYGYTF.

This clonotype came up many times. The chain recombines TRBV12-3 or TRBV12-4 with TRBJ1-1; 9 bases agree with TRBD1. The trim removed 2 bases at V and 3 bases at J, leaving 13 bases unmatched. The CDR3 totals 18 residues. The CDR3 loop reads CASSLRAPTGGGDTEAFF. For the CDR3, the DNA is TGTGCCAGCAGTTTAAGGGCCCCGACAGGGGGGGGGGACACTGAAGCTTTCTTT.

This clonotype was recorded many times. The CDR3 coding sequence is TGTGCCACCAGCAGAGAGGGCTGGCACTACGAGCAGTACTTC. Its protein product is CATSREGWHYEQYF. This chain links TRBV15 with TRBJ2-7, with D unresolved. V lost 0 bases to trimming and J lost 3 bases, with 9 bases between them. The CDR3 sequence is 14 residues long. Germline V gene lookup returns CDR1 LNHNV and CDR2 YYDKDF (reference sequence).

Only one count was recorded for this clonotype. The chain recombines TRBV19 with TRBJ1-5; D is perhaps TRBD1 (6 bases). CDR3 length: 15 residues. V was shortened by 5 bases and J by 3 bases, with 14 bases between the two germline ends. The germline gives CDR1 LNHDA, CDR2 SQIVND (reference sequence). CDR3 residues: CASSPRTGYNQPQHF. DNA for the CDR3: TGTGCCAGTAGTCCCCGAACAGGGTACAATCAGCCCCAGCATTTT.

This clonotype was observed at least ten times. V gene TRBV7-2 combines with J gene TRBJ1-2, with TRBD1 identical over 9 bases. V was pared by 1 base and J by 0 bases, with 12 bases of the junction left unmatched. Germline lookup yields CDR1 SGHTA and CDR2 FQGNSA. The CDR3 is 19 amino acids. The DNA for the CDR3 is TGTGCCAGCAGCTTAGTCCCGTGGGACAGGGAAAGTGCTAACTATGGCTACACCTTC. Amino acid sequence: CASSLVPWDRESANYGYTF.

This clonotype was observed many times. This sequence joins TRBV7-2 and TRBJ2-2; D remains unclear. This CDR3 has 16 amino acids. With 2 bases removed from V and 2 bases from J, the gap between germline ends came to 12 bases. The germline V gene has CDR1 SGHTA and CDR2 FQGNSA. CDR3 residues: CASSLKFHKNTGELFF. The CDR3 region has the DNA TGTGCCAGCAGCTTAAAGTTTCACAAAAACACCGGGGAGCTGTTTTTT. Variable domain in full (rest from reference TRBV7-2 and TRBJ2-2): GAGVSQSPSNKVTEKGKDVELRCDPISGHTALYWYRQSLGQGLEFLIYFQGNSAPDKSGLPSDRFSAERTGGSVSTLTIQRTQQEDSAVYLCASSLKFHKNTGELFFGEGSRLTVL.

This clonotype was counted at least ten times. V gene TRBV20-1 combines with J gene TRBJ1-1; 9 positions match TRBD1. The CDR3 consists of 14 residues. Germline loops: CDR1 DFQATT, CDR2 SNEGSKA (reference sequence). V lost 2 bases and J lost 1; bases outside the gene matches: 2. The CDR3 spells CSARKGQGNTEAFF. The CDR3, as DNA: TGCAGTGCTAGAAAGGGACAGGGGAACACTGAAGCTTTCTTT.

This clonotype was counted many times. This rearrangement joins TRBV6-6 to TRBJ2-7, with 9 nucleotides matching TRBD2. Germline V gene lookup returns CDR1 MNHNY and CDR2 SVGAGI (reference sequence). The CDR3 is made up of 13 amino acids. V shed 5 bases, J shed 4 bases, and the junction held 3 bases outside the gene matches. This chain's CDR3 is CASSSGRMYEQYF. CDR3 nucleotides: TGTGCCAGCAGTAGCGGGAGGATGTACGAGCAGTACTTC.

This clonotype was observed many times. The J gene is TRBJ1-1, the V gene TRBV20-1, with D perhaps TRBD1 (5 bases). Trimming shortened V by 0 bases and J by 0 bases, and 14 bases separated the two germline ends. Germline lookup yields CDR1 DFQATT and CDR2 SNEGSKA (reference sequence). The CDR3 runs to 16 residues. CDR3 loop: CSARDPGTEMNTEAFF. The CDR3 region has the DNA TGCAGTGCTAGAGATCCCGGGACGGAAATGAACACTGAAGCTTTCTTT.

This clonotype was picked up many times. The chain joins TRBV20-1 to TRBJ2-2; no clear D. The CDR3 is 12 amino acids. In germline, CDR1 is DFQATT, CDR2 SNEGSKA (reference sequence). V shed 0 bases and J shed 6 bases, with 5 bases lying between them. In DNA, the CDR3 is TGCAGTGCTAGAGATCCCGCCGGGGAGCTGTTTTTT. Amino acids: CSARDPAGELFF.

The chain recombines TRBV15 with TRBJ1-2; 8 positions match TRBD1. This CDR3 contains 15 residues. Germline CDR1 reads LNHNV; CDR2 reads YYDKDF (reference sequence). The V segment lost 4 bases and the J segment 2 bases; nucleotides outside the gene matches: 6. This CDR3 is CATSKPDRGNYGYTF. CDR3 in DNA: TGTGCCACCAGCAAACCCGACAGGGGAAACTATGGCTACACCTTC. The variable domain in full, with the rest retrieved from reference TRBV15 and TRBJ1-2, is DAMVIQNPRYQVTQFGKPVTLSCSQTLNHNVMYWYQQKSSQAPKLLFHYYDKDFNNEADTPDNFQSRRPNTSFCFLDIRSPGLGDTAMYLCATSKPDRGNYGYTFGSGTRLTVV.

This clonotype has a count of ten or more. The CDR3 protein is CASSSLAGVGGHEQYF. For the CDR3, the DNA is TGTGCCAGCAGCTCCCTAGCGGGAGTGGGGGGCCACGAGCAGTACTTC. The V gene is TRBV7-6, the J gene TRBJ2-7, with 10 bases fitting TRBD2. Trimming removed 4 bases from V and 5 bases from J; junction bases left unmatched: 11. CDR1 and CDR2 from the germline V gene are SGHVS and FNYEAQ. The CDR3 runs to 16 residues. Looking up the rest from reference TRBV7-6 and TRBJ2-7 gives the full variable domain: GAGVSQSPRYKVTKRGQDVALRCDPISGHVSLYWYRQALGQGPEFLTYFNYEAQQDKSGLPNDRFSAERPEGSISTLTIQRTEQRDSAMYRCASSSLAGVGGHEQYFGPGTRLTVT.

The chain combines TRBV7-9 with TRBJ2-7, with D possibly being TRBD1 or TRBD2 (5 bases each). V was shortened by 5 bases and J by 5 bases, with 10 bases between the two germline ends. Germline CDR1 is SEHNR and CDR2 is FQNEAQ (reference sequence). The CDR3 is 12 residues long. This CDR3 is CASSQRGDEQYF. The DNA for the CDR3 is TGTGCCAGCAGCCAAAGAGGGGACGAGCAGTACTTC.

Points on this clonotype: This may stem from a read error, because a much larger clone lies one nucleotide away. V and J are TRBV7-3 and TRBJ2-5; TRBD2 is a possible D gene (6 bases). This CDR3 spans 15 amino acids. Per germline, CDR1 SGHTA and CDR2 FQGTGA. CDR3 loop: CASSAEGMDGETKYF. The CDR3, as DNA: TGTGCCAGCAGCGCGGAGGGCATGGACGGGGAGACCAAGTACTTC.

This clonotype was counted only a few times. The chain carries TRBV7-3 and TRBJ2-2; 7 nucleotides match TRBD2. The CDR3 is 15 amino acids. Germline V gene lookup returns CDR1 SGHTA and CDR2 FQGTGA. J was trimmed by 0 bases and V by 5 bases; bases with no gene match: 3. The DNA for the CDR3 is TGTGCCAGCAGCCCTAGCGGACCGAACACCGGGGAGCTGTTTTTT. Residues: CASSPSGPNTGELFF. The full variable domain, its missing parts supplied by reference TRBV7-3 and TRBJ2-2, is GAGVSQTPSNKVTEKGKYVELRCDPISGHTALYWYRQSLGQGPEFLIYFQGTGAADDSGLPNDRFFAVRPEGSVSTLKIQRTERGDSAVYLCASSPSGPNTGELFFGEGSRLTVL.

The chain couples TRBV6-2 or TRBV6-3 to TRBJ1-2; D is ambiguous. The ends were cut back, 0 bases at V and 4 bases at J, with 9 bases in the middle. The length of the CDR3 is 14 residues. Germline CDR1 MNHEY, CDR2 SVGEGT. The CDR3 region has the DNA TGTGCCAGCAGTTACTCGCCGCAGATCTATGGCTACACCTTC. Translated, it gives CASSYSPQIYGYTF.

This clonotype showed up many times. The chain uses TRBV7-3 and TRBJ2-5, with a possible D match to TRBD2 (7 bases). V was shortened by 5 bases and J by 5 bases, with 15 bases between the two germline ends. The germline CDR1 and CDR2 sequences are SGHTA and FQGTGA. This CDR3 comprises 14 residues. CDR3 sequence reads: CASSPWGGTETQYF. The CDR3 nucleotides are TGTGCCAGCAGCCCGTGGGGGGGCACCGAGACCCAGTACTTC.

There are many counts of this clonotype. The chain uses TRBV29-1 and TRBJ2-7; 8 bases are shared with TRBD2. The CDR3 has 13 amino acids. Germline CDR1 is SQVTM and CDR2 is ANQGSEA. The trim removed 4 bases at V and 2 bases at J, leaving 4 bases unmatched. The CDR3 protein is CSVAGGLAYEQYF. The CDR3 bases are TGCAGCGTTGCGGGGGGGCTTGCCTACGAGCAGTACTTC.

This clonotype was counted ten times or more. The gene calls are TRBV4-1 and TRBJ2-7; 8 bases are a match to TRBD1. This CDR3 region has 18 residues. Germline V gene data show CDR1 as MGHRA and CDR2 as YSYEKL. The V and J ends lost 0 bases and 0 bases, in that order; junction bases with no gene match: 10. The CDR3 nucleotides read TGCGCCAGCAGCCAAGAAGGGGGACAGGCAGTTAGCTCCTACGAGCAGTACTTC. This sequence encodes CASSQEGGQAVSSYEQYF.

This clonotype was picked up many times. The rearrangement links TRBV20-1 to TRBJ1-2, with D maybe TRBD1 (5 bases). This CDR3 has 13 residues. From germline, CDR1 is DFQATT and CDR2 SNEGSKA (reference sequence). Trimming left V 4 bases short and J 10 bases short, with 19 bases between. The CDR3 region has the DNA TGCAGTGCTAAATCCTCCGGGCCCAGGGCCTACACCTTC. It codes for CSAKSSGPRAYTF.

For the CDR3, the DNA is TGTGCCAGCAGCGCGACTAGCGGGGGTACCGGGGTGGAGACCCAGTACTTC. It codes for CASSATSGGTGVETQYF. The chain is built from TRBV6-1 and TRBJ2-7, with TRBD2 matching 12 bases. The closer fit of TRBJ2-5 to the DNA end suggests the J call may be wrong. CDR1 and CDR2 (germline): MNHNS, SASEGT. The CDR3 length is 17 residues.

The V gene is TRBV7-2, the J gene TRBJ2-5; D may be TRBD1 or TRBD2 (5 bases each). The V end lost 5 bases, the J end lost 5 bases, and 15 bases lay between the germline ends. CDR3 size: 14 residues. In germline, CDR1 is SGHTA, CDR2 FQGNSA. CDR3 loop: CASSVLRGRETQYF. CDR3 coding DNA: TGTGCCAGCAGCGTACTACGGGGCCGGGAGACCCAGTACTTC.

This clonotype was observed at least ten times. The chain uses TRBV10-3 and TRBJ1-1, with D tentatively TRBD1 (5 bases). The length of the CDR3 is 12 residues. The V end lost 8 bases, the J end lost 1 base, and 8 bases lay between the germline ends. Germline V lookup: CDR1 ENHRY, CDR2 SYGVKD. The CDR3 nucleotides are TGTGCCATCCGAGGGACGAACACTGAAGCTTTCTTT. It yields the protein CAIRGTNTEAFF.

DNA for the CDR3: TGTGCCAGCAGCTTACAGGGCTCTCAGCCCCAGCATTTT. Translating it yields CASSLQGSQPQHF. J is TRBJ1-5 and V is TRBV7-9; D perhaps matches TRBD1 (5 bases). The CDR3 loop spans 13 amino acids. CDR1 and CDR2 (germline): SEHNR, FQNEAQ (reference sequence). Deletions cut 2 bases from V and 6 bases from J, with 8 bases between. Variable domain in full (rest from reference TRBV7-9 and TRBJ1-5): DTGVSQNPRHKITKRGQNVTFRCDPISEHNRLYWYRQTLGQGPEFLTYFQNEAQLEKSRLLSDRFSAERPKGSFSTLEIQRTEQGDSAMYLCASSLQGSQPQHFGDGTRLSIL.

This clonotype was detected once. This may be a read error, as it is one base from a much larger clone. The J gene is TRBJ2-7, the V gene TRBV28; 13 nucleotides line up with TRBD2. V was clipped by 7 bases and J by 5 bases; unmatched bases: 14. CDR1 MDHEN and CDR2 SYDVKM come from the germline V gene. The CDR3 covers 17 residues. In DNA form, the CDR3 reads TGTGCCAGCAACCCCGAACTAGCGGGAGGGCCCTATGACGAGCAGTACTTC. Its protein is CASNPELAGGPYDEQYF.